A single sample is the source of the 4 T cell receptor beta chains below, sequenced in a study of T cell repertoires in cytomegalovirus infection. These receptors have no known antigen. TCRdb re-called the reads with MiXCR, one entry per CDR3 protein. The table has about 270,000 distinct CDR3 sequences, around 20% seen once; the top ten hold roughly a fifth. Sequencing was performed on cultured PBMCs, taken from culture after CMV antigen stimulation. These receptors all stem from a human donor in good health (CMV status not recorded). Some clones in this sample may be carry-over from other donors' samples.

This clonotype was picked up a small number of times. The chain links TRBV15 to TRBJ1-5, with a tentative D call TRBD1 (6 bases). V lost 2 bases and J lost 0, with 14 bases in between. Per the germline V gene, CDR1 is LNHNV and CDR2 is YYDKDF (reference sequence). The CDR3 length is 17 residues. CDR3 coding DNA: TGTGCCACCAGCAGACAACTGGGGGCGAATAGCAATCAGCCCCAGCATTTT. Its translation: CATSRQLGANSNQPQHF. Together with reference TRBV15 and TRBJ1-5, the CDR3 gives the full variable domain: DAMVIQNPRYQVTQFGKPVTLSCSQTLNHNVMYWYQQKSSQAPKLLFHYYDKDFNNEADTPDNFQSRRPNTSFCFLDIRSPGLGDTAMYLCATSRQLGANSNQPQHFGDGTRLSIL.

This chain joins TRBV7-8 and TRBJ2-7; the match to TRBD2 covers 11 bases. The germline CDR1 and CDR2 sequences are SGHVS and FQNEAQ. This CDR3 has 14 residues. V lost 7 bases, J lost 1 base, and 3 bases stayed unmatched. CDR3 in DNA: TGTGCCAGCAAGACTAGCGGGATTTCCTACGAGCAGTACGTC. Its protein product is CASKTSGISYEQYV.

This clonotype was seen many times. V is TRBV7-8 and J is TRBJ2-3, with TRBD2 matching 12 bases. Germline V gene lookup returns CDR1 SGHVS and CDR2 FQNEAQ. The CDR3 is made up of 17 amino acids. The V gene end was trimmed by 5 bases and the J gene end by 5 bases; junction bases not matched to a gene: 11. The CDR3: CASSRRRLAGVIDTQYF. CDR3 DNA: TGTGCCAGCAGCCGCCGCCGACTAGCGGGAGTAATAGATACGCAGTATTTT.

V usage is TRBV6-8 and J usage is TRBJ2-5; D gene uncertain. Trimming removed 4 bases at V and 5 bases at J, with 14 bases between. Germline V gene data show CDR1 as MNHGY and CDR2 as SAAAGT. The CDR3 is made up of 14 amino acids. The chain's CDR3 is CASSSSFRSETQYF. CDR3 bases: TGTGCCAGCAGTTCCTCCTTTAGGAGCGAGACCCAGTACTTC.